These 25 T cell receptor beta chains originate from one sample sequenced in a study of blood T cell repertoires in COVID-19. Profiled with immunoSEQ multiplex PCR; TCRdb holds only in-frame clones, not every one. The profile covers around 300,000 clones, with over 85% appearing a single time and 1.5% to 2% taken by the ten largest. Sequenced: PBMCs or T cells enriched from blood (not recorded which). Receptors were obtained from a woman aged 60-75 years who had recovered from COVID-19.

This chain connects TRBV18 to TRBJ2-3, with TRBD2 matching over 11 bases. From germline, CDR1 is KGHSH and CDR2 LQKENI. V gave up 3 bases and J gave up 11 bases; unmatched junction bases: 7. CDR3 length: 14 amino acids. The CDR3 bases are TGTGCCAGCTCACCCCCTCTTAGCGGGGGGGGGCAGTATTTT. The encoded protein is CASSPPLSGGGQYF.

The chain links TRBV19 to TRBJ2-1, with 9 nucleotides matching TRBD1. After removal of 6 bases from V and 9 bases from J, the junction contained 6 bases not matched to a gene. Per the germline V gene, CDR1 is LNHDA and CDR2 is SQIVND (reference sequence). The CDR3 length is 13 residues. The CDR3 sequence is CASSPGTGFEQFF. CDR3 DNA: TGTGCCAGTAGCCCCGGGACAGGGTTTGAGCAGTTCTTC. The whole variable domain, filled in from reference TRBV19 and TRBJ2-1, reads DGGITQSPKYLFRKEGQNVTLSCEQNLNHDAMYWYRQDPGQGLRLIYYSQIVNDFQKGDIAEGYSVSREKKESFPLTVTSAQKNPTAFYLCASSPGTGFEQFFGPGTRLTVL.

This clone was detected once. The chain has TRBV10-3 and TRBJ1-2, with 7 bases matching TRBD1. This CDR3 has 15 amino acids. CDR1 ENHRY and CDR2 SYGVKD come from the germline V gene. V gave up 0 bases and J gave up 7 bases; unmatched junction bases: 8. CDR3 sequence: CAISESGTVAGGYTF. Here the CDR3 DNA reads TGTGCCATCAGTGAGTCGGGGACAGTCGCTGGTGGCTACACCTTC.

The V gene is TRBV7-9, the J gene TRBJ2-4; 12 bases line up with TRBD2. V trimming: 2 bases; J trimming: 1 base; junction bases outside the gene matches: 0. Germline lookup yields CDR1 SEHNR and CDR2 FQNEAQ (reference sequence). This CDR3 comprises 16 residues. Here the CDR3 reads CASSLTSGRAKNIQYF. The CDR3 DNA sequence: TGTGCCAGCAGCTTAACTAGCGGGAGGGCCAAAAACATTCAGTACTTC.

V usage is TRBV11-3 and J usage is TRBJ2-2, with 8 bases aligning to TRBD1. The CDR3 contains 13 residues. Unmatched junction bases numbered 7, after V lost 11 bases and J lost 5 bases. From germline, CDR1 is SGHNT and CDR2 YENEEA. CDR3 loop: CACQGQGTGELFF. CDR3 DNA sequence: TGTGCCTGCCAAGGACAGGGTACCGGGGAGCTGTTTTTT.

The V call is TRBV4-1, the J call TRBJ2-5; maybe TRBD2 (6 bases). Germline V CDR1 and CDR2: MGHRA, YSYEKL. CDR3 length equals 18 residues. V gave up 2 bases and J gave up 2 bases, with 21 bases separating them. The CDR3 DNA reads TGCGCCAGCAGCCAATTCGGGGGACCCGGAGTGGGGCAAGAGACCCAGTACTTC. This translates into CASSQFGGPGVGQETQYF.

The CDR3 region has the DNA TGTGCCAGCAGCTTTAGGGGGCGTGTCGAAAAACTGTTTTTT. Its protein product is CASSFRGRVEKLFF. The chain has TRBV7-9 and TRBJ1-4; 7 bases are a match to TRBD1. Trimming removed 3 bases from V and 8 bases from J; junction bases left unmatched: 6. This CDR3 spans 14 amino acids. The germline V gene encodes CDR1 SEHNR and CDR2 FQNEAQ (reference sequence).

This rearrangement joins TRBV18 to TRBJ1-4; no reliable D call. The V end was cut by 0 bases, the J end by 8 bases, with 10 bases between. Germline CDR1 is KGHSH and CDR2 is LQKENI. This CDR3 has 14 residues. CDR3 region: CASSPPGGREKLFF. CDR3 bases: TGTGCCAGCTCACCACCAGGAGGACGGGAAAAACTGTTTTTT.

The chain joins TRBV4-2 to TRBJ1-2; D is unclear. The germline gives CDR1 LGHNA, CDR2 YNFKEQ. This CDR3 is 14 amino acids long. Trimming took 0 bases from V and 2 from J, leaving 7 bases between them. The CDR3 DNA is TGTGCCAGCAGCCAAGAACAACAGAACTATGGCTACACCTTC. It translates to CASSQEQQNYGYTF.

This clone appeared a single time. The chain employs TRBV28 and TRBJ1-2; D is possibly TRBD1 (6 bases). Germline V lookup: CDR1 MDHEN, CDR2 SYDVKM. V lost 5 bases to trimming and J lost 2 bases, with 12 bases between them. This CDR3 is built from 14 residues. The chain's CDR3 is CASSGRGANYGYTF. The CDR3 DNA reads TGTGCCAGCAGTGGCCGGGGGGCGAACTATGGCTACACCTTC.

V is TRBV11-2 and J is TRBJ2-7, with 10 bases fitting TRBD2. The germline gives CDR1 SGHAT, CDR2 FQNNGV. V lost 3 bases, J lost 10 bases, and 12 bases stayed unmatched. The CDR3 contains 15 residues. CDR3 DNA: TGTGCCAGCAGCTTCCGGAGCGGGAGGGGTTCATCACAGTACTTC. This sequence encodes CASSFRSGRGSSQYF.

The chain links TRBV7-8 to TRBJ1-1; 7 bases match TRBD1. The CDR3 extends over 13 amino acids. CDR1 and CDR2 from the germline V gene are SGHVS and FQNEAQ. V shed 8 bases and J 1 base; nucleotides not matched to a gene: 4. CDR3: CASARQGNTEAFF. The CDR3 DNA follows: TGTGCCAGCGCCCGACAGGGGAACACTGAAGCTTTCTTT.

In DNA, the CDR3 is TGCGCCAGCAGCCAAGGGGACTGGAACAATGAGCAGTTCTTC. Its translation is CASSQGDWNNEQFF. This chain joins TRBV4-1 and TRBJ2-1; tentatively, D is TRBD2 (6 bases). Trimming took 1 base from V and 5 from J, leaving 9 bases between them. This CDR3 is built from 14 residues. Germline CDR1 and CDR2: MGHRA and YSYEKL.

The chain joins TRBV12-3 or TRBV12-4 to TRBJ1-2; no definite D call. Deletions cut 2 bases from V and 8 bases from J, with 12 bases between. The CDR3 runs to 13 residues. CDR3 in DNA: TGTGCCAGCAGTTTAACCGTTCCGGGGGGCTACACCTTC. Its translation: CASSLTVPGGYTF.

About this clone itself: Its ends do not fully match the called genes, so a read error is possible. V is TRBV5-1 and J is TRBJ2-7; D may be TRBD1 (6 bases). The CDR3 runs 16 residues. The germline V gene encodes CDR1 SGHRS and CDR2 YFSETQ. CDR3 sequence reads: CASSAGLRDTNYEQYF. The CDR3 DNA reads TGCGCCAGCAGCGCCGGCCTCCGGGACACAAACTACGAACAGTACTTC.

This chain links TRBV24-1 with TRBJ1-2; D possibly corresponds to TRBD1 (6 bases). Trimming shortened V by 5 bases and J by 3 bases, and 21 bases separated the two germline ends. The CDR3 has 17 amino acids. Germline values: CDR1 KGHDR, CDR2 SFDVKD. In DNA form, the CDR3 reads TGTGCCACCAGTGCCCCCGGTCCAGGCAGGGGTGACTATGGCTACACCTTC. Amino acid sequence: CATSAPGPGRGDYGYTF.

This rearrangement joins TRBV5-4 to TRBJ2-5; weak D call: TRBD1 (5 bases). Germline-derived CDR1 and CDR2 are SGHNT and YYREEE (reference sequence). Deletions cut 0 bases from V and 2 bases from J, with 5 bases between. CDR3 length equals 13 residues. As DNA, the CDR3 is TGTGCCAGCAGCTTGGGACAGCAAGAGACCCAGTACTTC. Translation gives CASSLGQQETQYF.

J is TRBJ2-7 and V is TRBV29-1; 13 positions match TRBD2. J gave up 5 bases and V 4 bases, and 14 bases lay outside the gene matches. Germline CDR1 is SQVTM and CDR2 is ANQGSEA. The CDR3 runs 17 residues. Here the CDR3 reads CSVASWTSGRSLNEQYF. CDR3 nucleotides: TGCAGCGTTGCTTCGTGGACTAGCGGGAGAAGCCTTAACGAGCAGTACTTC.

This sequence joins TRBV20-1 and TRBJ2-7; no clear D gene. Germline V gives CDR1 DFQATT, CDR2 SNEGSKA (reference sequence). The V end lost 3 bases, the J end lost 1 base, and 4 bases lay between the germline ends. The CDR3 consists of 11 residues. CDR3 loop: CSASQSYEQYF. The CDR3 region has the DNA TGCAGTGCTAGCCAGTCCTACGAGCAGTACTTC.

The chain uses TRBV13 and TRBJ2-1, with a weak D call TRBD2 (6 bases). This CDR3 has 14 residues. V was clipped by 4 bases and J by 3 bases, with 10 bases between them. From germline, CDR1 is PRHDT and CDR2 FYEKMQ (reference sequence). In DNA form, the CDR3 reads TGTGCCAGCAGCTATGTAGCGGTCTACAATGAGCAGTTCTTC. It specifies CASSYVAVYNEQFF. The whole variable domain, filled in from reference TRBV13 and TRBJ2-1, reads AAGVIQSPRHLIKEKRETATLKCYPIPRHDTVYWYQQGPGQDPQFLISFYEKMQSDKGSIPDRFSAQQFSDYHSELNMSSLELGDSALYFCASSYVAVYNEQFFGPGTRLTVL.

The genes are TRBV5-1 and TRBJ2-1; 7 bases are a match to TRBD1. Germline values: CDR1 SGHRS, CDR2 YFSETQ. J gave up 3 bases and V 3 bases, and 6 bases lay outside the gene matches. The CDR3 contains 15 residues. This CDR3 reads CASSSGTELYNEQFF. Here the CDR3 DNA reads TGCGCCAGCAGCTCCGGGACAGAGCTCTACAATGAGCAGTTCTTC.

CDR3 DNA: TGTGCCAGCAGTTTACCCAGGGTTTACGACCTCCACTTT. Translated, it gives CASSLPRVYDLHF. This rearrangement joins TRBV28 to TRBJ1-6; tentatively, D is TRBD1 (5 bases). V was trimmed by 2 bases and J by 15 bases, leaving 14 bases between them. CDR1 is MDHEN and CDR2 is SYDVKM in the germline V gene. The CDR3 extends over 13 amino acids.

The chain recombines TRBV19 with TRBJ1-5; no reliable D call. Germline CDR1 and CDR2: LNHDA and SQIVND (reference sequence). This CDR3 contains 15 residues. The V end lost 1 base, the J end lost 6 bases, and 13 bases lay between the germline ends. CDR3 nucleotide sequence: TGTGCCAGTAGTATAGCCGTGGCAGATTTTCAGCCCCAGCATTTT. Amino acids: CASSIAVADFQPQHF.

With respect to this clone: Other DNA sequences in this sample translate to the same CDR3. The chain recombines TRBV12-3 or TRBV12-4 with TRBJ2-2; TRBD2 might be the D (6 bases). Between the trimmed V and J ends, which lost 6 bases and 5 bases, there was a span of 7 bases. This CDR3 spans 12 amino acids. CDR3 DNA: TGTGCCAGCAGCCGGGGGACCGGGGAGCTGTTTTTT. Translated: CASSRGTGELFF.

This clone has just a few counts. The CDR3 is CASRGLATNEQFF. CDR3 coding DNA: TGTGCCAGCCGAGGACTAGCTACCAATGAGCAGTTCTTC. This rearrangement joins TRBV6-5 to TRBJ2-1; 8 bases line up with TRBD2. CDR1 and CDR2 from the germline V gene are MNHEY and SVGAGI. The CDR3 extends over 13 amino acids. Trimming removed 8 bases from V and 6 bases from J; junction bases left unmatched: 6.